These T cell receptor beta chains were read from a single sample in a study of shared clonotypes between healthy human individuals. Clones were read by immunoSEQ multiplex PCR, and TCRdb kept only the in-frame ones, dropping some. Among about 1.5 million clones, nearly 99% were seen once, and the ten largest hold roughly 0.45%. What was sequenced was naive CD4+ T cells sorted from blood. The source of these receptors is a man aged 25 to 40 in good health. Both conserved end residues are part of each CDR3. The D gene is left open where the match is weak. Clone size, where shown, is once, few, many, or a class for clones that have expanded.

V gene	J gene	D gene	clone size	CDR3 protein	CDR3 DNA
TRBV29-1	TRBJ1-3	.	.	CTHGAGNTIYF	TGCACCCACGGGGCCGGAAACACCATATATTTT
TRBV25-1	TRBJ1-1	.	once	CASSEFALNTEAFF	TGTGCCAGCAGTGAATTTGCCCTGAACACTGAAGCTTTCTTT
TRBV18	TRBJ2-7	.	.	CASSPRDTYEQYF	TGTGCCAGCTCACCCCGGGACACCTACGAGCAGTACTTC
TRBV5-6	TRBJ2-7	.	.	CASSRSGSPSYEQYF	TGTGCCAGCAGTAGAAGCGGGTCCCCCTCCTACGAGCAGTACTTC
TRBV4-1	TRBJ1-2	.	.	CASSQGWGLLTNYGYTF	TGCGCCAGCAGCCAAGGCTGGGGACTGTTGACTAACTATGGCTACACCTTC
TRBV14	TRBJ2-1	TRBD1	.	CASSQPRTGNYNEQFF	TGTGCCAGCAGCCAACCCAGGACAGGGAACTACAATGAGCAGTTCTTC
TRBV9	TRBJ1-2	.	once	CASSAVGVAGGGYTF	TGTGCCAGCAGCGCCGTCGGCGTGGCGGGGGGTGGCTACACCTTC
TRBV19	TRBJ1-5	.	.	CASSAWGQPQHF	TGTGCCAGTAGTGCTTGGGGTCAGCCCCAGCATTTT
TRBV23-1	TRBJ2-7	.	once	CASSQYSGRGAFSYEQYF	TGCGCCAGCAGTCAATATTCTGGGAGAGGAGCTTTTTCCTACGAGCAGTACTTC
TRBV10-3	TRBJ1-1	.	.	CAISVEPWGTEAFF	TGTGCCATCAGTGTCGAGCCATGGGGCACTGAAGCTTTCTTT
TRBV30	TRBJ2-1	TRBD1	.	CAWSVKGVGGGEQFF	TGTGCCTGGAGTGTAAAAGGGGTAGGGGGCGGTGAGCAGTTCTTC
TRBV11-2	TRBJ2-7	.	.	CASSLIDEQYF	TGTGCCAGCAGCTTAATCGACGAGCAGTACTTC
TRBV7-2	TRBJ2-7	TRBD2	.	CASSLGSSGLISYEQYF	TGTGCCAGCAGCTTAGGGTCTAGCGGGTTGATATCCTACGAGCAGTACTTC
TRBV6-5	TRBJ1-1	.	.	CASSYVGEAFF	TGTGCCAGCAGTTACGTGGGAGAAGCTTTCTTT
TRBV6-5	TRBJ2-7	.	.	CASSYSAGLGEQYF	TGTGCCAGCAGTTACTCGGCCGGGTTGGGCGAGCAGTACTTC
TRBV11-2	TRBJ1-4	.	.	CASSSRGGGSEKLFF	TGTGCCAGCAGCTCCAGGGGTGGGGGCAGTGAAAAACTGTTTTTT
TRBV19	TRBJ2-3	.	.	CASSYVGLDTQYF	TGTGCCAGTAGTTACGTTGGTCTGGATACGCAGTATTTT
TRBV5-4	TRBJ2-1	.	once	CASSLSASSYNEQFF	TGTGCCAGCAGCTTGAGCGCCAGCTCCTACAATGAGCAGTTCTTC
TRBV28	TRBJ1-5	TRBD1	.	CASSPEGARRPQHF	TGTGCCAGCAGCCCGGAGGGGGCAAGGAGGCCCCAGCATTTT
TRBV15	TRBJ2-3	TRBD2	once	CATSRDQGLAGADTQYF	TGTGCCACCAGCAGAGATCAGGGACTAGCGGGAGCAGATACGCAGTATTTT
TRBV5-4	TRBJ2-5	.	.	CASSAGAETGLGQETQYF	TGTGCCAGCAGCGCGGGGGCAGAGACAGGTTTGGGACAAGAGACCCAGTACTTC
TRBV10-2	TRBJ2-3	TRBD1	.	CASSEGTGSTDTQYF	TGCGCCAGCAGTGAGGGGACAGGGAGCACAGATACGCAGTATTTT
TRBV18	TRBJ2-2	.	.	CASSPPGLRTGELFF	TGTGCCAGCTCACCACCGGGGCTGAGGACCGGGGAGCTGTTTTTT
TRBV18	TRBJ2-3	TRBD2	.	CASSPIGVIFGTSGTDTQYF	TGTGCCAGCTCACCTATTGGTGTTATTTTCGGGACTAGTGGCACAGATACGCAGTATTTT
TRBV9	TRBJ2-1	.	.	CASSVGTSSYNEQFF	TGTGCCAGCAGCGTGGGAACCAGCTCCTACAATGAGCAGTTCTTC
TRBV2	TRBJ2-1	TRBD2	.	CAKSGRANEQFF	TGTGCCAAAAGCGGGAGAGCTAATGAGCAGTTCTTC
TRBV27	TRBJ2-5	.	once	CASKTPFQETQYF	TGTGCCAGCAAAACACCCTTCCAAGAGACCCAGTACTTC
TRBV28	TRBJ2-1	TRBD2	.	CASLRTSGHNEQFF	TGTGCCAGCCTTAGGACTAGCGGCCACAATGAGCAGTTCTTC
TRBV25-1	TRBJ2-2	.	.	CASSEYTGELFF	TGTGCCAGCAGTGAATACACCGGGGAGCTGTTTTTT
TRBV11-2	TRBJ2-7	.	.	CASSLRLGGYEQYF	TGTGCCAGCAGCTTAAGACTAGGCGGCTACGAGCAGTACTTC
TRBV2	TRBJ2-1	TRBD2	.	CASSRSGIPWNEQFF	TGTGCCAGCAGTCGTAGCGGGATCCCGTGGAATGAGCAGTTCTTC
TRBV28	TRBJ1-1	.	.	CASSLLPEAFF	TGTGCCAGCAGTTTATTACCTGAAGCTTTCTTT
TRBV27	TRBJ1-2	.	.	CASSSSGRRANYGYTF	TGTGCCAGCAGTTCGAGCGGACGACGGGCTAACTATGGCTACACCTTC
TRBV4-1	TRBJ2-7	TRBD2	.	CASSQVTSGSYEQYF	TGCGCCAGCAGCCAAGTAACTAGCGGGAGCTACGAGCAGTACTTC
TRBV29-1	TRBJ1-5	TRBD1	.	CSVILQGSNQPQHF	TGCAGCGTGATTTTACAGGGGAGCAATCAGCCCCAGCATTTT
TRBV15	TRBJ1-2	.	.	CATSREPGHLYGYTF	TGTGCCACCAGCAGAGAACCGGGACACCTCTATGGCTACACCTTC
TRBV27	TRBJ2-7	.	.	CASSAWTAGSSYEQYF	TGTGCCAGCAGTGCCTGGACAGCGGGGAGCTCCTACGAGCAGTACTTC
TRBV10-3	TRBJ2-3	.	.	CAIQAASTDTQYF	TGTGCCATACAAGCGGCTAGCACAGATACGCAGTATTTT
TRBV10-2	TRBJ2-5	TRBD1	.	CASSVTGETQYF	TGCGCCAGCAGTGTGACAGGGGAGACCCAGTACTTC
TRBV9	TRBJ2-5	TRBD2	.	CASSVDGRLAGSGETQYF	TGTGCCAGCAGCGTAGACGGGAGGCTAGCGGGATCGGGAGAGACCCAGTACTTC
TRBV9	TRBJ2-7	.	.	CASSVLGDLYEQYF	TGTGCCAGCAGCGTCCTCGGGGACCTCTACGAGCAGTACTTC
TRBV5-6	TRBJ1-1	.	.	CASSQPTGTEAFF	TGTGCCAGCAGCCAACCAACAGGGACTGAAGCTTTCTTT
TRBV5-4	TRBJ2-5	TRBD2	.	CASSTGLGGEETQYF	TGTGCCAGCAGCACCGGACTAGGAGGGGAAGAGACCCAGTACTTC
TRBV19	TRBJ2-2	.	.	CACSSTGELFF	TGTGCCTGCAGTAGCACCGGGGAGCTGTTTTTT
TRBV18	TRBJ1-1	.	.	CASSPVKQNTEAFF	TGTGCCAGCTCACCAGTCAAACAAAACACTGAAGCTTTCTTT
TRBV7-6	TRBJ2-3	.	.	CASSSLRGRNTDTQYF	TGTGCCAGCAGCTCCCTCCGCGGGCGAAACACAGATACGCAGTATTTT
TRBV18	TRBJ2-7	TRBD2	.	CASSPGLAGGNEQYF	TGTGCCAGCTCACCTGGACTAGCGGGAGGGAACGAGCAGTACTTC
TRBV5-1	TRBJ2-1	.	.	CASSSGSGYNEQFF	TGCGCCAGCAGTTCCGGGAGCGGCTACAATGAGCAGTTCTTC
TRBV21-1	TRBJ2-7	.	.	CASSRGGRENSYEQYF	TGTGCCAGCAGCAGAGGTGGGAGGGAAAACTCCTACGAGCAGTACTTC